Given below is one T cell receptor (beta chain) in context. Its antigen is still unknown. TCR alpha and beta CDR3 regions were amplified from RNA using iRepertoire nested multiplex PCR. Tissue mRNA or PBMC total RNA, roughly 85-450 ng, went into one-step reverse transcription and amplification. TCRdb ran MiXCR on the multiplex PCR reads and lists one entry per CDR3 protein. The sample has 150,000 to 200,000 distinct CDR3 sequences, around 42% seen once. This sample is drawn from a study of glioma-infiltrating T cells. Regarding the study as a whole: Very few CDR3 sequences were shared between tissue and blood. Gliomas, especially low-grade, showed above-expected tissue-blood divergence; non-neoplastic patients showed below.

V trimming: 7 bases; J trimming: 1 base; junction bases outside the gene matches: 6. CDR3 length: 15 amino acids. Germline CDR1 reads MNHEY; CDR2 reads SMNVEV (reference sequence). The clonotype comes from a human donor with low-grade glioma or glioblastoma, undergoing nonglioma brain surgery, or in good health (not recorded which). The chain employs TRBV27 and TRBJ2-5; 10 bases match TRBD1. The sample consisted of glioma tissue, nonneoplastic brain tissue, or PBMCs (not recorded which). The CDR3 loop is CASTLTGGFQETQYF. The CDR3 DNA follows: TGTGCCAGCACCCTGACAGGGGGCTTCCAAGAGACCCAGTACTTC.